The next 26 T cell receptor beta chains were all read from a single sample in a study of lymphopenia after photon versus proton radiotherapy (dated by TCRdb to about 2019). Libraries were prepared through the immunoSEQ multiplex PCR assay. TCRdb carries this immuneACCESS record with in-frame sequences only. Its versions omit some clonotypes, under half of them owing to an unresolved V gene in the studies checked, with the rest unexplained. The sample contains about 30,000 clones, around 94% of them found a single time. Together, the top ten hold under 0.8% of the sample. The sample here was peripheral blood, taken from a patient treated with photon-based radiotherapy. Receptors originate from a woman in her forties or fifties with cholangiocarcinoma.

The chain is built from TRBV30 and TRBJ2-7, with no clear D. Germline V gene lookup returns CDR1 GTSNPN and CDR2 SVGIG (reference sequence). The V end was cut by 2 bases, the J end by 4 bases, with 6 bases between. CDR3 length: 11 amino acids. The CDR3 loop reads CAWSPRYEQYF. The CDR3 DNA is TGTGCCTGGAGTCCTAGGTACGAGCAGTACTTC.

The chain employs TRBV18 and TRBJ2-5; no clear D. This CDR3 comprises 13 residues. CDR1 and CDR2 from the germline V gene are KGHSH and LQKENI. V was trimmed by 4 bases and J by 3 bases, leaving 9 bases between them. CDR3 loop: CASSLGAEETQYF. CDR3 coding DNA: TGTGCCAGCTCACTAGGTGCGGAAGAGACCCAGTACTTC.

The V call is TRBV30, the J call TRBJ2-1; possibly TRBD1 for D (5 bases). This CDR3 comprises 11 residues. CDR1 and CDR2 from the germline V gene are GTSNPN and SVGIG (reference sequence). Between the trimmed V and J ends, which lost 8 bases and 3 bases, there was a span of 8 bases. CDR3 residues: CAHGHYNEQFF. CDR3 nucleotide sequence: TGTGCCCACGGACACTACAATGAGCAGTTCTTC.

The genes are TRBV6-1 and TRBJ1-2; D may be TRBD1 (5 bases). Germline assignment: CDR1 MNHNS and CDR2 SASEGT. V lost 1 base to trimming and J lost 4 bases, with 16 bases between them. This CDR3 is built from 16 residues. The CDR3 coding sequence is TGTGCCAGCAGTGAAGGGGAGGGGTCGGAGGGCTATGGCTACACCTTC. It translates to CASSEGEGSEGYGYTF.

This chain uses TRBV5-1 with TRBJ2-7; D perhaps matches TRBD1 (5 bases). The CDR3 totals 17 residues. CDR1 SGHRS and CDR2 YFSETQ come from the germline V gene. Trimming removed 2 bases at V and 7 bases at J, with 25 bases between. The CDR3 spells CASSFGLFQGNSEEQYF. CDR3 nucleotides: TGCGCCAGCAGCTTTGGGCTTTTTCAGGGAAATTCGGAAGAGCAGTACTTC.

The gene calls are TRBV6-1 and TRBJ2-7, with a weak D call TRBD1 (5 bases). The CDR3 runs to 13 residues. Germline V gives CDR1 MNHNS, CDR2 SASEGT. The V end was cut by 3 bases, the J end by 4 bases, with 10 bases between. CDR3 DNA sequence: TGTGCCAGCAGTGACCGGACATTATACGAGCAGTACTTC. It encodes CASSDRTLYEQYF.

The rearrangement joins TRBV7-9 to TRBJ1-1; TRBD1 matches 7 bases. The CDR3 contains 13 residues. The trim removed 7 bases at V and 1 base at J, leaving 3 bases unmatched. Germline CDR1 and CDR2: SEHNR and FQNEAQ (reference sequence). CDR3 sequence reads: CASIWTGNTEAFF. CDR3 in DNA: TGTGCCAGCATTTGGACAGGGAACACTGAAGCTTTCTTT.

The chain couples TRBV9 to TRBJ2-3; 11 nucleotides match TRBD2. Unmatched junction bases numbered 13, after V lost 10 bases and J lost 6 bases. Germline V gene sequence: CDR1 SGDLS, CDR2 YYNGEE. The CDR3 has 15 residues. CDR3 DNA sequence: TGTGCCCACTCGCCCCTAGCGGGGGGAGGGGATACGCAGTATTTT. It yields the protein CAHSPLAGGGDTQYF.

The chain joins TRBV7-6 to TRBJ1-1; 7 positions agree with TRBD1. Trimming removed 5 bases from V and 0 bases from J; junction bases left unmatched: 6. Germline V CDR1 and CDR2: SGHVS, FNYEAQ. CDR3 length equals 15 residues. Written as DNA, the CDR3 is TGTGCCAGCAGCCCCCGGACAGGAATGAACACTGAAGCTTTCTTT. Its protein product is CASSPRTGMNTEAFF.

V usage is TRBV11-2 and J usage is TRBJ1-2; 11 nucleotides align to TRBD1. The CDR3 runs 17 residues. V lost 8 bases to trimming and J lost 0 bases; unmatched junction nucleotides: 11. Germline lookup yields CDR1 SGHAT and CDR2 FQNNGV. CDR3 DNA sequence: TGTGCCAGCTCTACGTGGGACAGGGGGGAGACTAACTATGGCTACACCTTC. Translated, it gives CASSTWDRGETNYGYTF. Full variable domain (outside the CDR3, taken from reference TRBV11-2 and TRBJ1-2): EAGVAQSPRYKIIEKRQSVAFWCNPISGHATLYWYQQILGQGPKLLIQFQNNGVVDDSQLPKDRFSAERLKGVDSTLKIQPAKLEDSAVYLCASSTWDRGETNYGYTFGSGTRLTVV.

The rearrangement links TRBV2 to TRBJ1-4; tentatively, D is TRBD1 (6 bases). CDR1 is SNHLY and CDR2 is FYNNEI in the germline V gene. The CDR3 consists of 13 residues. V was clipped by 4 bases and J by 5 bases, with 8 bases between them. The CDR3 reads CASSVQGNEKLFF. CDR3 DNA sequence: TGTGCCAGCAGTGTGCAGGGGAATGAAAAACTGTTTTTT.

The chain links TRBV27 to TRBJ2-3; 11 bases match TRBD2. The J segment lost 4 bases and the V segment lost 3 bases, leaving 15 bases of the junction unmatched. The germline V gene encodes CDR1 MNHEY and CDR2 SMNVEV (reference sequence). This CDR3 spans 19 amino acids. The CDR3 here is CASSFTSRLAGGQADTQYF. The DNA for the CDR3 is TGTGCCAGCAGTTTCACGAGCCGCTTAGCGGGGGGGCAGGCAGATACGCAGTATTTT.

J is TRBJ1-2 and V is TRBV29-1; 9 nucleotides align to TRBD1. J lost 10 bases, V lost 4 bases, and 10 bases had no gene match. CDR1 is SQVTM and CDR2 is ANQGSEA in the germline V gene. The CDR3 contains 13 residues. CDR3 in DNA: TGCAGCGTTGGGTCGGGACAGGGAAATTTCTACACCTTC. This translates into CSVGSGQGNFYTF.

The chain is built from TRBV6-1 and TRBJ1-2; 10 positions match TRBD1. Per the germline V gene, CDR1 is MNHNS and CDR2 is SASEGT. V trimming: 6 bases; J trimming: 8 bases; junction bases outside the gene matches: 6. The CDR3 extends over 13 amino acids. The CDR3 is CASRSRDRGGYTF. The CDR3 coding sequence is TGTGCCAGCAGAAGCCGGGACAGGGGCGGCTACACCTTC.

The CDR3 loop is CASSPRENYGYTF. CDR3 nucleotide sequence: TGTGCCAGCAGCCCGAGAGAAAACTATGGCTACACCTTC. The rearrangement uses TRBV9 and TRBJ1-2; D unclear. CDR3 size: 13 residues. Per germline, CDR1 SGDLS and CDR2 YYNGEE. V lost 4 bases and J lost 2, with 9 bases in between.

V is TRBV6-1 and J is TRBJ2-7; D may be TRBD1 or TRBD2 (5 bases each). V was shortened by 4 bases and J by 0 bases, with 13 bases between the two germline ends. The CDR3 is 15 amino acids. The germline gives CDR1 MNHNS, CDR2 SASEGT. The CDR3 DNA reads as TGTGCCAGCAGTGGCCGGGACGGATTCTCCTACGAGCAGTACTTC. Protein: CASSGRDGFSYEQYF.

The chain has TRBV19 and TRBJ1-3; no clear D gene. Per the germline V gene, CDR1 is LNHDA and CDR2 is SQIVND (reference sequence). V lost 7 bases and J lost 0, with 22 bases in between. CDR3 length equals 18 residues. CDR3: CASKPSFLSGLSGNTIYF. The CDR3 DNA sequence: TGTGCCAGTAAGCCCTCCTTCTTAAGTGGACTCTCTGGAAACACCATATATTTT. Variable domain in full (rest from reference TRBV19 and TRBJ1-3): DGGITQSPKYLFRKEGQNVTLSCEQNLNHDAMYWYRQDPGQGLRLIYYSQIVNDFQKGDIAEGYSVSREKKESFPLTVTSAQKNPTAFYLCASKPSFLSGLSGNTIYFGEGSWLTVV.

The chain couples TRBV30 to TRBJ1-1; D uncertain. The length of the CDR3 is 13 residues. Germline V lookup: CDR1 GTSNPN, CDR2 SVGIG (reference sequence). V dropped 6 bases and J dropped 0 bases, with 11 bases sitting between them. The CDR3 DNA is TGTGCCTGCCTCAGCCCGATGAACACTGAAGCTTTCTTT. Amino acids: CACLSPMNTEAFF.

The rearrangement joins TRBV28 to TRBJ1-5, with D uncertain. Germline values: CDR1 MDHEN, CDR2 SYDVKM. V lost 8 bases and J lost 1, with 12 bases in between. The CDR3 has 14 amino acids. CDR3 region: CASAGSRSNQPQHF. The CDR3 nucleotides are TGTGCCAGCGCTGGGAGTCGGAGCAATCAGCCCCAGCATTTT.

The chain couples TRBV5-6 to TRBJ2-7; D is uncertain. V shed 2 bases and J shed 5 bases, with 8 bases lying between them. This CDR3 comprises 12 residues. Germline V gives CDR1 SGHDT, CDR2 YYEEEE. The CDR3 DNA sequence: TGTGCCAGCAGCTTCCAGAGAGACGAGCAGTACTTC. This gives the protein CASSFQRDEQYF.

The chain is built from TRBV2 and TRBJ1-6; D is uncertain. Looked up from germline, CDR1 is SNHLY and CDR2 is FYNNEI. The CDR3 is made up of 15 amino acids. The V end lost 7 bases, the J end lost 7 bases, and 17 bases lay between the germline ends. CDR3 DNA sequence: TGTGCCAGCACCGTGGCCAAGGCGAGGAATTCACCCCTCCACTTT. It is translated as CASTVAKARNSPLHF.

The rearrangement uses TRBV18 and TRBJ1-2, with TRBD1 identical over 7 bases. Trimming at V came to 3 bases and at J to 3 bases, leaving 13 bases not matched to a gene. This CDR3 is built from 17 residues. From germline, CDR1 is KGHSH and CDR2 LQKENI. The CDR3 DNA reads as TGTGCCAGCTCACCTTACGGGGTTAGGGGGCCTGACTATGGCTACACCTTC. Amino acid sequence: CASSPYGVRGPDYGYTF.

J is TRBJ2-5 and V is TRBV20-1; D not certain. The CDR3 contains 10 residues. Germline CDR1 is DFQATT and CDR2 is SNEGSKA (reference sequence). The V and J ends lost 3 bases and 5 bases respectively, with 4 bases between them. CDR3 nucleotides: TGCAGTGCTAGGAAGGAGACCCAGTACTTC. Translation: CSARKETQYF.

This rearrangement joins TRBV29-1 to TRBJ1-1; D is uncertain. Germline values: CDR1 SQVTM, CDR2 ANQGSEA. V lost 4 bases and J 4 bases, leaving 10 bases between the germline ends. The length of the CDR3 is 12 residues. In DNA, the CDR3 is TGCAGCGTTGTTCAGGTCAGCACTGAAGCTTTCTTT. It codes for CSVVQVSTEAFF.

This clone occurred once. The chain is built from TRBV7-8 and TRBJ1-5, with D unclear. Germline CDR1 SGHVS, CDR2 FQNEAQ. Deletions cut 3 bases from V and 3 bases from J, with 12 bases between. This CDR3 spans 15 amino acids. The CDR3: CASSLLGLVNQPQHF. Written as DNA, the CDR3 is TGTGCCAGCAGCTTGCTCGGGTTGGTCAATCAGCCCCAGCATTTT.

The V call is TRBV5-6, the J call TRBJ2-2; a possible D gene is TRBD2 (6 bases). This CDR3 spans 16 amino acids. Germline V CDR1 and CDR2: SGHDT, YYEEEE. The V end was cut by 2 bases, the J end by 4 bases, with 15 bases between. This chain's CDR3 is CASSFVGGEVTGELFF. In DNA form, the CDR3 reads TGTGCCAGCAGCTTCGTTGGAGGGGAGGTCACCGGGGAGCTGTTTTTT.